This entry lists 12 T cell receptor beta chains sequenced from one sample in a study of spatial heterogeneity in lung cancer (dated by TCRdb to about 2019). The library was produced with 5' RACE. TCRdb lists the instrument as NextSeq 500. Clones were called with MiXCR by TCRdb after fastp trimmed the public reads at Q25, and only in-frame beta chains were retained. Each entry is one CDR3 protein sequence, shown with its most common DNA and genes. This sample holds about 120,000 distinct CDR3 sequences; 12% were observed only once. 16% of the sample is taken by the ten largest. This sample's time point label indicates: blood at routine non-recurrence follow-up after resection. TCR sequencing used whole RNA extracted from tumor and nontumor lung tissue, or from cryopreserved PBMC samples, without cell sorting. This specimen consisted of PBMCs, obtained at follow-up. All receptors come from a male donor with early-stage non-small cell lung cancer.

The V and J genes are TRBV27 and TRBJ2-1, with no clear D. This CDR3 spans 12 amino acids. V gave up 4 bases and J gave up 10 bases, with 11 bases separating them. Germline CDR1 reads MNHEY; CDR2 reads SMNVEV (reference sequence). CDR3 amino acids: CASSSLHGEQFF. CDR3 in DNA: TGTGCCAGCAGTTCCCTACACGGGGAGCAGTTCTTC.

This chain uses TRBV28 with TRBJ1-5, with 8 bases matching TRBD1. Germline CDR1 reads MDHEN; CDR2 reads SYDVKM. CDR3 length: 17 amino acids. Unmatched junction bases numbered 17, after V lost 6 bases and J lost 7 bases. CDR3 loop: CASSLDSGGAFTQPQHF. CDR3 nucleotides: TGTGCCAGCAGCCTAGACTCAGGGGGCGCTTTCACCCAGCCCCAGCATTTT. Filled out from reference TRBV28 and TRBJ1-5, the complete variable domain reads DVKVTQSSRYLVKRTGEKVFLECVQDMDHENMFWYRQDPGLGLRLIYFSYDVKMKEKGDIPEGYSVSREKKERFSLILESASTNQTSMYLCASSLDSGGAFTQPQHFGDGTRLSIL.

This clonotype was found a few times. The chain uses TRBV7-2 and TRBJ2-2; 9 bases align to TRBD1. From germline, CDR1 is SGHTA and CDR2 FQGNSA. The junction had 7 bases not matched to a gene; V was cut back by 3 bases and J by 2 bases. The CDR3 contains 17 residues. This CDR3 is CASSFTRDRANTGELFF. The CDR3, as DNA: TGTGCCAGCAGCTTTACTAGGGACAGGGCCAACACCGGGGAGCTGTTTTTT.

This chain uses TRBV28 with TRBJ1-1; 8 bases map to TRBD1. Trimming at V came to 2 bases and at J to 4 bases, leaving 6 bases not matched to a gene. Germline V gene sequence: CDR1 MDHEN, CDR2 SYDVKM. The CDR3 sequence is 15 residues long. The CDR3, as DNA: TGTGCCAGCAGTTTAGCAGGGGGCGCAGCCACTGAAGCTTTCTTT. Amino acids: CASSLAGGAATEAFF.

This clonotype occurred many times. The chain combines TRBV6-2 or TRBV6-3 with TRBJ2-5; D perhaps matches TRBD2 (5 bases). V gave up 8 bases and J gave up 4 bases, with 14 bases separating them. From germline, CDR1 is MNHEY and CDR2 SVGEGT. The CDR3 spans 13 residues. The CDR3 loop is CASSRDGRETQYF. In DNA, the CDR3 is TGTGCCAGCTCTCGGGATGGCCGAGAGACCCAGTACTTC.

This clonotype was counted between two and nine times. The chain couples TRBV7-2 to TRBJ2-5; 7 nucleotides line up with TRBD2. Trimming took 4 bases from V and 4 from J; bases not matched to a gene: 6. The CDR3 contains 14 residues. CDR1 is SGHTA, CDR2 FQGNSA, per germline. This CDR3 is CASSSRRGVETQYF. Here the CDR3 DNA reads TGTGCCAGCAGCTCGAGACGGGGGGTAGAGACCCAGTACTTC.

This clonotype was picked up a small number of times. The chain employs TRBV6-6 and TRBJ1-6, with TRBD1 matching over 11 bases. With V trimmed by 9 bases and J by 9 bases, 7 bases remained unmatched. The germline V gene encodes CDR1 MNHNY and CDR2 SVGAGI (reference sequence). The CDR3 length is 14 residues. The CDR3 here is CASFGTGGSSPLHF. The CDR3 bases are TGTGCCAGTTTCGGGACAGGGGGAAGTTCACCCCTCCACTTT.

This clonotype was picked up a small number of times. The chain recombines TRBV30 with TRBJ1-3; perhaps TRBD1 as D (6 bases). Trimming cost V 2 bases and J 4 bases, with 9 bases left between them. Germline V lookup: CDR1 GTSNPN, CDR2 SVGIG (reference sequence). This CDR3 contains 13 residues. DNA of the CDR3: TGTGCCTGGAGTACAGGGTTAGGAAACACCATATATTTT. Its protein is CAWSTGLGNTIYF.

This chain joins TRBV3-1 and TRBJ1-6, with D perhaps TRBD1 (6 bases). Trimming shortened V by 4 bases and J by 5 bases, and 15 bases separated the two germline ends. CDR3 length: 16 amino acids. Germline V CDR1 and CDR2: LGHDT, YNNKEL (reference sequence). CDR3 protein: CASSLRPGGDNSPLHF. CDR3 DNA: TGTGCCAGCAGCCTTAGACCGGGGGGCGATAATTCACCCCTCCACTTT.

This clonotype was picked up many times. The genes are TRBV4-1 and TRBJ2-5; possible D gene TRBD2, 6 bases. The V end lost 0 bases, the J end lost 10 bases, and 21 bases lay between the germline ends. The CDR3 length is 16 residues. Germline-derived CDR1 and CDR2 are MGHRA and YSYEKL. CDR3 coding DNA: TGCGCCAGCAGCCAAGAGGGAGGACAAGCCCAGGGTCGCCAGTACTTC. It is translated as CASSQEGGQAQGRQYF.

This clonotype was seen more than once but under ten times. CDR3 in DNA: TGCAGTATCAAGGAGAGGACCGCGCCCAGTACGCAGTATTTT. Protein sequence: CSIKERTAPSTQYF. This sequence joins TRBV20-1 and TRBJ2-3; no clear D. Trimming stripped 8 bases from V and 8 bases from J, with 23 bases between. The germline V gene has CDR1 DFQATT and CDR2 SNEGSKA (reference sequence). The CDR3 sequence is 14 residues long.

This clonotype was observed a few times. The chain is built from TRBV29-1 and TRBJ2-7, with 9 bases that match TRBD1. The junction had 8 bases not matched to a gene; V was cut back by 5 bases and J by 6 bases. CDR1 SQVTM and CDR2 ANQGSEA come from the germline V gene. The CDR3 loop spans 13 amino acids. The CDR3 here is CSVSEDRGIEQYF. As DNA, the CDR3 is TGCAGCGTTTCTGAGGACAGGGGAATCGAGCAGTACTTC.